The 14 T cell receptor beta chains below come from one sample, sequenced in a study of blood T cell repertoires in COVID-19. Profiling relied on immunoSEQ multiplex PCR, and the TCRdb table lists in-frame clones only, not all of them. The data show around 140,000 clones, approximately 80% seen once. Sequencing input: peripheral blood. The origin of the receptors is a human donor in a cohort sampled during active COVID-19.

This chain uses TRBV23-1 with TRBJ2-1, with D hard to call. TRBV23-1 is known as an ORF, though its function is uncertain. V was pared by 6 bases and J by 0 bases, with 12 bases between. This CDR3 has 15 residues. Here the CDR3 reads CASSPSDISYNEQFF. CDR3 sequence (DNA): TGCGCCAGCAGCCCTTCAGACATCTCCTACAATGAGCAGTTCTTC.

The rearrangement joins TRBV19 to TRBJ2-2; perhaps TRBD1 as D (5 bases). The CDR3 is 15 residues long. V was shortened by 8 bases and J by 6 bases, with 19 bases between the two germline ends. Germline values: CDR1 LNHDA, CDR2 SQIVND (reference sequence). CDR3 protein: CASSPAGKRPGELFF. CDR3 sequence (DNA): TGTGCCAGTTCTCCGGCAGGGAAGAGGCCCGGGGAGCTGTTTTTT.

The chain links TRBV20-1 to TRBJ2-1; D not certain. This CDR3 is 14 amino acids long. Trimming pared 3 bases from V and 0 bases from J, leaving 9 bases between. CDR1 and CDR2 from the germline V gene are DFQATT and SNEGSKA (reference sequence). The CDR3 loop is CSASSTTSYNEQFF. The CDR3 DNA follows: TGCAGTGCTAGTAGCACTACCTCCTACAATGAGCAGTTCTTC.

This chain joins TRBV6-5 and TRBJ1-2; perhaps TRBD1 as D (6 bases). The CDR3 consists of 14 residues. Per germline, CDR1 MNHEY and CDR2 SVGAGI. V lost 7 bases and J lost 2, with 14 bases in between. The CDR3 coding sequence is TGTGCCAGCATCCCCGGGCAGGGGAACTATGGCTACACCTTC. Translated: CASIPGQGNYGYTF.

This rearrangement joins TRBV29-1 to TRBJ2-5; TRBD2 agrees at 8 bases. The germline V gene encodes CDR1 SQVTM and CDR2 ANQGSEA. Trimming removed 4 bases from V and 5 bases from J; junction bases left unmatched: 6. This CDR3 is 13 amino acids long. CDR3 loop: CSVGRGAEETQYF. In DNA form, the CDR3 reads TGCAGCGTTGGGCGGGGGGCTGAGGAGACCCAGTACTTC.

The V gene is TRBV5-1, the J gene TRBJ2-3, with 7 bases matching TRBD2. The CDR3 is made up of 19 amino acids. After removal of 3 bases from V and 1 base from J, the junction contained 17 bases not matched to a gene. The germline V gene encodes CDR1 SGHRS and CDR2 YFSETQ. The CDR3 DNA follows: TGCGCCAGCAGCTCACCCCACTCTCTGGGGAGGGAACGCACAGATACGCAGTATTTT. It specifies CASSSPHSLGRERTDTQYF.

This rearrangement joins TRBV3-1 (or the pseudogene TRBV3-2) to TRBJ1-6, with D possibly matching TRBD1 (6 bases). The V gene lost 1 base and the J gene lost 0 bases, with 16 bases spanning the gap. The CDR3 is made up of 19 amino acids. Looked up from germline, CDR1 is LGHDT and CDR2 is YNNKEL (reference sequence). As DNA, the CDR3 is TGTGCCAGCAGCCAAGGAAGGATAACAGGGAGCTCCTATAATTCACCCCTCCACTTT. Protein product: CASSQGRITGSSYNSPLHF.

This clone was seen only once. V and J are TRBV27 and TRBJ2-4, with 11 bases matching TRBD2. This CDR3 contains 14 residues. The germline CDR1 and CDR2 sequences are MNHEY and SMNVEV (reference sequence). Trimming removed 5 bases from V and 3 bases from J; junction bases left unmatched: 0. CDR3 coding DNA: TGTGCCAGCAGTCTAGCGGGGGGCAAAAACATTCAGTACTTC. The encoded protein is CASSLAGGKNIQYF.

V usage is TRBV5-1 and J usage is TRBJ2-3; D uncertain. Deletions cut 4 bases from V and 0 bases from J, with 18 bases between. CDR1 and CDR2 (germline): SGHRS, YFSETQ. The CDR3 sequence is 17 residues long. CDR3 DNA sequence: TGCGCCAGCAGCCTAGGTTTTCGCGCGGTTAGCACAGATACGCAGTATTTT. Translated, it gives CASSLGFRAVSTDTQYF.

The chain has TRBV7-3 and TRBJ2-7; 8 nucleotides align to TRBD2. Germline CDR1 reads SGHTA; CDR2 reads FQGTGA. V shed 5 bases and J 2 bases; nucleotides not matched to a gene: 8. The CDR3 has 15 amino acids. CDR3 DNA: TGTGCCAGCAGCCAGGAGGCGGGGGGTCCCTACGAGCAGTACTTC. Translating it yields CASSQEAGGPYEQYF.

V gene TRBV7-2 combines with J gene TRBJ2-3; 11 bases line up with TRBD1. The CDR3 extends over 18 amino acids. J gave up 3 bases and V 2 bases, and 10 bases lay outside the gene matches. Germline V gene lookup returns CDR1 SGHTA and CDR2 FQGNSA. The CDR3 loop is CASSLNPAGTGGTDTQYF. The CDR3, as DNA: TGTGCCAGCAGCTTAAATCCTGCCGGGACAGGGGGAACAGATACGCAGTATTTT.

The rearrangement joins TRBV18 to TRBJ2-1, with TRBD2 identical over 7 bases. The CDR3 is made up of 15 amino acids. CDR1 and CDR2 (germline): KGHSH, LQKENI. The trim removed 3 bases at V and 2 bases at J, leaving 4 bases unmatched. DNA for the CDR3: TGTGCCAGCTCACCCTTAAGCGGGACCTACAATGAGCAGTTCTTC. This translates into CASSPLSGTYNEQFF.

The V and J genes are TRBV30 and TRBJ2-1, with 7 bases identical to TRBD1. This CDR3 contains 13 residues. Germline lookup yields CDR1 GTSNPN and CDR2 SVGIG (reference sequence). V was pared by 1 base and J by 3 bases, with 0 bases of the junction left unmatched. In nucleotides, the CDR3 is TGTGCCTGGAGTGGGGACAGCTACAATGAGCAGTTCTTC. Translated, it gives CAWSGDSYNEQFF.

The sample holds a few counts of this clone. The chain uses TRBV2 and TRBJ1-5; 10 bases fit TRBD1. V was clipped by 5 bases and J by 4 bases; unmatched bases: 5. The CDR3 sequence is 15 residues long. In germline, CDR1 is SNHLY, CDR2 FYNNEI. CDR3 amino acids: CASSRDRGSNQPQHF. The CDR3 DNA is TGTGCCAGCAGTCGGGACAGGGGCTCTAATCAGCCCCAGCATTTT.